Below are 23 T cell receptor beta chains sequenced from a single sample in a study of shared clonotypes between healthy human individuals. Measured with immunoSEQ multiplex PCR; TCRdb has only the in-frame clones, and not every one. This sample has 1.5 million to 2.5 million clones, with over 85% found just once. As defined, naive CD8 cells were CD45RO-negative and positively selected for CCR7, with terminally differentiated effector memory CD45RA+ cells excluded. Sequenced: naive CD8+ T cells sorted from blood. The source is a man between 18 and 35 years old in good health.

This chain joins TRBV27 and TRBJ2-3; D possibly corresponds to TRBD1 (5 bases). CDR3 length equals 15 residues. From germline, CDR1 is MNHEY and CDR2 SMNVEV (reference sequence). Trimming pared 5 bases from V and 4 bases from J, leaving 16 bases between. CDR3 in amino acids: CASSREGESADTQYF. The CDR3 bases are TGTGCCAGCAGTAGGGAAGGGGAAAGTGCAGATACGCAGTATTTT.

The chain couples TRBV5-6 to TRBJ2-1, with TRBD2 matching over 12 bases. The CDR3 runs to 15 residues. From germline, CDR1 is SGHDT and CDR2 YYEEEE. The junction had 6 bases not matched to a gene; V was cut back by 3 bases and J by 8 bases. CDR3 DNA sequence: TGTGCCAGCAGCTACCTAGCGGGAGGGCCCCATGAGCAGTTCTTC. Its protein product is CASSYLAGGPHEQFF.

The CDR3 is CASSIGGQVEAFF. CDR3 coding DNA: TGTGCCAGTAGTATTGGGGGACAGGTTGAAGCTTTCTTT. The chain links TRBV19 to TRBJ1-1, with 8 bases that match TRBD1. This CDR3 is 13 amino acids long. Germline CDR1 LNHDA, CDR2 SQIVND (reference sequence). J was trimmed by 7 bases and V by 3 bases; bases with no gene match: 4.

This sequence joins TRBV27 and TRBJ2-1, with 8 nucleotides matching TRBD2. With V trimmed by 2 bases and J by 5 bases, 11 bases remained unmatched. Germline V gene lookup returns CDR1 MNHEY and CDR2 SMNVEV (reference sequence). CDR3 size: 17 residues. Here the CDR3 reads CASSLHLSIAGNNEQFF. CDR3 DNA: TGTGCCAGCAGTTTACACCTTTCGATAGCGGGAAACAATGAGCAGTTCTTC.

As concerns this clone: This sample includes further DNA sequences coding for the same CDR3. The V call is TRBV5-1, the J call TRBJ2-5; TRBD2 aligns across 10 bases. This CDR3 has 15 residues. V lost 0 bases, J lost 2 bases, and 1 base stayed unmatched. Germline assignment: CDR1 SGHRS and CDR2 YFSETQ. Here the CDR3 DNA reads TGCGCCAGCAGCTTGGCGACTAGCGGGCAAGAGACCCAGTACTTC. Its protein is CASSLATSGQETQYF.

V is TRBV2 and J is TRBJ2-2; 7 nucleotides match TRBD2. Unmatched junction bases numbered 4, after V lost 0 bases and J lost 3 bases. Per germline, CDR1 SNHLY and CDR2 FYNNEI. This CDR3 is built from 16 residues. The CDR3 protein is CASSEAASGYTGELFF. CDR3 DNA sequence: TGTGCCAGCAGTGAAGCCGCTAGCGGTTACACCGGGGAGCTGTTTTTT.

V gene TRBV19 combines with J gene TRBJ2-1; D is ambiguous. CDR3 size: 13 residues. V lost 0 bases and J 9 bases, leaving 9 bases between the germline ends. Germline CDR1 LNHDA, CDR2 SQIVND (reference sequence). The CDR3 nucleotides are TGTGCCAGTAGTATAGATTTCTTAGGTGAGCAGTTCTTC. Its protein is CASSIDFLGEQFF.

Comment on this clone: At the DNA level, this CDR3 is encoded by other sequences in the same sample as well. V and J are TRBV28 and TRBJ2-7; D is unresolved. This CDR3 contains 14 residues. V was trimmed by 6 bases and J by 0 bases, leaving 12 bases between them. The V gene's germline CDR1 is MDHEN and CDR2 SYDVKM. The CDR3 sequence is CASSDGGLSYEQYF. CDR3 nucleotide sequence: TGTGCCAGCAGCGACGGTGGGCTCTCCTACGAGCAGTACTTC.

Here the CDR3 DNA reads TGCGCCAGCAGCCAAGGGAGTTCGGGCAATCAGCCCCAGCATTTT. This gives the protein CASSQGSSGNQPQHF. The V gene is TRBV4-1, the J gene TRBJ1-5; D remains ambiguous. The CDR3 extends over 15 amino acids. V was shortened by 1 base and J by 2 bases, with 9 bases between the two germline ends. Germline V gene sequence: CDR1 MGHRA, CDR2 YSYEKL.

The CDR3 DNA sequence: TGTGCCAGCAGCGTAGGTTCCAACTACGAGCAGTACTTC. It encodes CASSVGSNYEQYF. The chain employs TRBV9 and TRBJ2-7; D gene unclear. CDR3 length equals 13 residues. Germline-derived CDR1 and CDR2 are SGDLS and YYNGEE. The germline V and J ends were trimmed by 0 bases and 3 bases, with 7 bases remaining between them.

The V call is TRBV5-6, the J call TRBJ1-1; D call uncertain. Deletions cut 0 bases from V and 2 bases from J, with 8 bases between. Germline values: CDR1 SGHDT, CDR2 YYEEEE. This CDR3 has 14 amino acids. The DNA of the CDR3 is TGTGCCAGCAGCTTGGACAGATTAAACACTGAAGCTTTCTTT. Translation: CASSLDRLNTEAFF.

The gene calls are TRBV7-9 and TRBJ2-7; 13 nucleotides agree with TRBD2. The V gene's germline CDR1 is SEHNR and CDR2 FQNEAQ (reference sequence). This CDR3 is built from 14 residues. V lost 5 bases to trimming and J lost 6 bases; unmatched junction nucleotides: 4. DNA of the CDR3: TGTGCCAGCAGCCGGACTAGCGGGAGCAGCGAGCAGTACTTC. Translated, it gives CASSRTSGSSEQYF.

The chain joins TRBV4-1 to TRBJ1-6; D ambiguous. V was clipped by 3 bases and J by 0 bases, with 12 bases between them. This CDR3 region has 17 residues. Germline V gene lookup returns CDR1 MGHRA and CDR2 YSYEKL. The CDR3 here is CASSQQASSSYNSPLHF. For the CDR3, the DNA is TGCGCCAGCAGCCAGCAGGCTTCGAGCTCCTATAATTCACCCCTCCACTTT.

The chain combines TRBV7-8 with TRBJ2-2; the match to TRBD2 covers 10 bases. This CDR3 is 22 amino acids long. Germline loops: CDR1 SGHVS, CDR2 FQNEAQ. V dropped 4 bases and J dropped 4; count of bases not matched to a gene: 24. CDR3 loop: CASSSLLAGAPASGAGTGELFF. CDR3 DNA sequence: TGTGCCAGCAGCTCCCTCCTAGCGGGAGCGCCAGCTTCCGGGGCTGGCACCGGGGAGCTGTTTTTT.

The chain couples TRBV5-1 to TRBJ2-7, with 8 bases fitting TRBD2. V lost 4 bases and J lost 3; bases outside the gene matches: 12. CDR3 length: 16 residues. Germline V gene data show CDR1 as SGHRS and CDR2 as YFSETQ. The CDR3 DNA is TGCGCCAGCAGCCAACTACCGGGACTAGAGAGCTACGAGCAGTACTTC. It translates to CASSQLPGLESYEQYF.

The chain has TRBV27 and TRBJ2-6; D uncertain. Trimming shortened V by 3 bases and J by 1 base, and 10 bases separated the two germline ends. The germline CDR1 and CDR2 sequences are MNHEY and SMNVEV (reference sequence). The CDR3 sequence is 16 residues long. In DNA form, the CDR3 reads TGTGCCAGCAGTTTCACACCCAAATCTGGGGCCAACGTCCTGACTTTC. Its translation is CASSFTPKSGANVLTF.

The chain uses TRBV7-9 and TRBJ1-2; no reliable D call. Trimming removed 3 bases from V and 4 bases from J, with 9 bases in between. Per germline, CDR1 SEHNR and CDR2 FQNEAQ (reference sequence). The CDR3 covers 13 residues. CDR3 sequence reads: CASSFEAFYGYTF. CDR3 DNA sequence: TGTGCCAGCAGCTTCGAGGCGTTCTATGGCTACACCTTC. The variable domain in full, completed from reference TRBV7-9 and TRBJ1-2, reads DTGVSQNPRHKITKRGQNVTFRCDPISEHNRLYWYRQTLGQGPEFLTYFQNEAQLEKSRLLSDRFSAERPKGSFSTLEIQRTEQGDSAMYLCASSFEAFYGYTFGSGTRLTVV.

The gene calls are TRBV19 and TRBJ2-7, with 8 bases matching TRBD2. The CDR3 is made up of 13 amino acids. Germline-derived CDR1 and CDR2 are LNHDA and SQIVND (reference sequence). Trimming took 11 bases from V and 0 from J; bases not matched to a gene: 6. CDR3 region: CAASAGASYEQYF. As DNA, the CDR3 is TGTGCCGCTTCAGCGGGGGCCTCCTACGAGCAGTACTTC.

Worth noting for this clone: Additional DNA sequences in this sample encode the identical CDR3. This chain uses TRBV7-9 with TRBJ2-1; TRBD2 aligns across 10 bases. Germline-derived CDR1 and CDR2 are SEHNR and FQNEAQ (reference sequence). The CDR3 covers 15 residues. The V segment lost 5 bases and the J segment 4 bases; nucleotides outside the gene matches: 5. This CDR3 reads CASSPRLAGYNEQFF. CDR3 coding DNA: TGTGCCAGCAGCCCCCGACTAGCGGGTTACAATGAGCAGTTCTTC.

The chain combines TRBV5-1 with TRBJ2-1; D is unresolved. V lost 1 base and J 0 bases, leaving 8 bases between the germline ends. The CDR3 sequence is 15 residues long. The germline V gene encodes CDR1 SGHRS and CDR2 YFSETQ. Written as DNA, the CDR3 is TGCGCCAGCAGCTTGCGGATAAGCTCCTACAATGAGCAGTTCTTC. This gives the protein CASSLRISSYNEQFF. The whole variable domain, filled in from reference TRBV5-1 and TRBJ2-1, reads KAGVTQTPRYLIKTRGQQVTLSCSPISGHRSVSWYQQTPGQGLQFLFEYFSETQRNKGNFPGRFSGRQFSNSRSEMNVSTLELGDSALYLCASSLRISSYNEQFFGPGTRLTVL.

This sequence joins TRBV6-6 and TRBJ2-1; D is unresolved. Germline loops: CDR1 MNHNY, CDR2 SVGAGI (reference sequence). V lost 2 bases to trimming and J lost 5 bases, with 4 bases between them. The CDR3 is made up of 12 amino acids. DNA of the CDR3: TGTGCCAGCAGTTACGCAGACAATGAGCAGTTCTTC. The encoded protein is CASSYADNEQFF.

The CDR3 DNA reads TGTGCCAGCAGCTTAGAAGTAGGGACAGACTACGAGCAGTACTTC. Translation: CASSLEVGTDYEQYF. This chain connects TRBV7-6 to TRBJ2-7; 7 bases line up with TRBD1. CDR3 length: 15 amino acids. In germline, CDR1 is SGHVS, CDR2 FNYEAQ. Unmatched junction bases numbered 6, after V lost 1 base and J lost 3 bases.

V and J are TRBV5-1 and TRBJ1-2, with TRBD1 matching over 9 bases. This CDR3 is built from 14 residues. CDR1 is SGHRS, CDR2 YFSETQ, per germline. V was pared by 4 bases and J by 4 bases, with 5 bases of the junction left unmatched. The CDR3 nucleotides read TGCGCCAGCAGCCTACGGACAGGGGCCTATGGCTACACCTTC. Protein product: CASSLRTGAYGYTF. The full variable domain, in which reference TRBV5-1 and TRBJ1-2 provide the parts outside the CDR3, is KAGVTQTPRYLIKTRGQQVTLSCSPISGHRSVSWYQQTPGQGLQFLFEYFSETQRNKGNFPGRFSGRQFSNSRSEMNVSTLELGDSALYLCASSLRTGAYGYTFGSGTRLTVV.